This section outlines one T cell receptor (beta chain) sequence together with its context. The identical CDR3 is also encoded by other nucleotide sequences in the sample. The data originate from a study of OX40 agonist ivuxolimab in advanced cancers. Study context: Ivuxolimab, an antibody that agonizes OX40 (CD134), was administered to the patients.

Germline loops: CDR1 SGDLS, CDR2 YYNGEE. The V gene lost 1 base and the J gene lost 0 bases, with 4 bases spanning the gap. The CDR3 has 13 amino acids. The repertoire was sequenced with immunoSEQ multiplex PCR; TCRdb's copy has only in-frame clones and lacks some. The data hold more than 60,000 clones, with around 82% observed a single time. The sequencing used CD4+ or CD8+ T cells sorted from blood, collected in a trial of the OX40 agonist ivuxolimab. The V gene is TRBV9, the J gene TRBJ1-1; no reliable D call. This TCR was sampled from an adult with an advanced solid tumor such as melanoma, head and neck, liver or kidney cancer. CDR3 region: CASSVRVNTEAFF. For the CDR3, the DNA is TGTGCCAGCAGCGTAAGGGTGAACACTGAAGCTTTCTTT.